The rows below give T cell receptor beta chains drawn from one sample of a study of cytomegalovirus exposure and HLA in healthy donors. Using immunoSEQ multiplex PCR, the repertoire was profiled, and TCRdb retains in-frame clones only, with some absent. This sample yields about 110,000 clones, of which less than 85% are seen a single time; about 2% belongs to the top ten. Sequences were obtained from PBMCs. These receptors all stem from a young man in good health and CMV-seronegative. The CDR3 runs from the conserved cysteine through the conserved F or W. A D gene is named only where the DNA matches it firmly. Size is stated for part of the rows, as once, few or many counts, or as a class when the clone is expanded.

J gene,D gene,clone size,V gene,CDR3 protein,CDR3 DNA
TRBJ2-1,-,-,TRBV19,CATAGTHYNEQFF,TGTGCCACCGCCGGGACACACTACAATGAGCAGTTCTTC
TRBJ1-6,-,-,TRBV25-1,CASSEIGSSYNSPLHF,TGTGCCAGCAGTGAAATTGGGAGCTCCTATAATTCACCCCTCCACTTT
TRBJ2-4,-,-,TRBV6-1,CASTGDLVAKNIQYF,TGTGCCAGCACCGGGGATTTGGTAGCCAAAAACATTCAGTACTTC
TRBJ1-1,TRBD1,-,TRBV4-1,CASSPPTGANTEAFF,TGCGCCAGCAGCCCCCCGACAGGGGCGAACACTGAAGCTTTCTTT
TRBJ2-5,-,once,TRBV29-1,CSVEDPGEAQYF,TGCAGCGTTGAAGATCCCGGGGAGGCCCAGTACTTC
TRBJ1-1,-,-,TRBV9,CASSVVGTENTEAFF,TGTGCCAGCAGCGTAGTCGGGACTGAGAACACTGAAGCTTTCTTT
TRBJ2-3,-,-,TRBV7-3,CASSFTGGHTDTQYF,TGTGCCAGCAGCTTCACGGGGGGCCACACAGATACGCAGTATTTT
TRBJ1-6,-,-,TRBV6-1,CASSEVVTGVNSPLHF,TGTGCCAGCAGTGAAGTAGTGACAGGAGTTAATTCACCCCTCCACTTT
TRBJ1-2,-,-,TRBV29-1,CSVEVGVSGYTF,TGCAGCGTTGAAGTCGGGGTCTCGGGCTACACCTTC
TRBJ2-5,TRBD2,-,TRBV5-1,CASSFTGTTNPDQYF,TGCGCCAGCAGCTTCACCGGGACTACCAACCCTGACCAGTACTTC
TRBJ2-7,TRBD1,-,TRBV28,CATMGTGGTYEQYF,TGTGCCACCATGGGGACAGGCGGAACCTACGAGCAGTACTTC
TRBJ2-5,-,-,TRBV6-1,CASSEGLARETQYF,TGTGCCAGCAGTGAAGGGCTAGCCAGAGAGACCCAGTACTTC
TRBJ2-4,-,few,TRBV7-9,CATAVRGGIQYF,TGTGCCACCGCGGTTCGAGGAGGCATTCAGTACTTC
TRBJ2-1,-,-,TRBV20-1,CSAPGLDEQFF,TGCAGTGCTCCGGGACTGGATGAGCAGTTCTTC
TRBJ1-1,-,few,TRBV5-1,CASSEGLMNTEAFF,TGCGCCAGCAGCGAGGGTTTGATGAACACTGAAGCTTTCTTT
TRBJ1-5,TRBD1,-,TRBV6-1,CASSDRQGPGNQPQHF,TGTGCCAGCAGTGATAGACAGGGGCCGGGAAATCAGCCCCAGCATTTT
TRBJ1-1,-,-,TRBV18,CASSPNTGMNTEAFF,TGTGCCAGCTCACCAAATACGGGGATGAACACTGAAGCTTTCTTT
TRBJ2-7,TRBD1,few,TRBV6-1,CASRSSGTGFYEQYF,TGTGCCAGCAGATCGTCGGGGACAGGGTTCTACGAGCAGTACTTC
TRBJ1-2,-,few,TRBV28,CASSIQHLYGYTF,TGTGCCAGCAGTATCCAACACCTCTATGGCTACACCTTC
TRBJ2-7,TRBD1,-,TRBV7-3,CASSSFPGGEQYF,TGTGCCAGCAGCTCTTTCCCAGGGGGCGAGCAGTACTTC
TRBJ1-1,-,once,TRBV7-2,CASRPQTVGTEAFF,TGTGCCAGCAGACCTCAGACAGTGGGCACTGAAGCTTTCTTT
TRBJ1-5,TRBD1,-,TRBV7-8,CASSLTGTGTYQPQHF,TGTGCCAGCAGCTTGACAGGGACAGGGACGTATCAGCCCCAGCATTTT
TRBJ1-2,-,many,TRBV5-4,CASSLLTGDVYGYTF,TGTGCCAGCAGCTTGCTAACGGGGGATGTCTATGGCTACACCTTC
TRBJ1-3,TRBD1,-,TRBV6-4,CASSEPHEGANTIYF,TGTGCCAGCAGTGAGCCCCACGAGGGGGCCAACACCATATATTTT